The sequence of this T cell receptor (beta chain) was determined in a study of T cell changes during pregnancy in multiple sclerosis. Method: immunoSEQ multiplex PCR; TCRdb's copy keeps in-frame clones and lacks some. The sample holds about 94,000 clones, approximately 94% seen once. V lost 0 bases to trimming and J lost 4 bases; unmatched junction nucleotides: 8. The CDR3 length is 16 residues. CDR1 and CDR2 from the germline V gene are GTSNPN and SVGIG (reference sequence). The chain couples TRBV30 to TRBJ2-3, with 9 bases lining up with TRBD2. Sequenced material: peripheral blood, taken after pregnancy. The sequence was collected from a female donor with multiple sclerosis, enrolled in a pregnancy study. CDR3 DNA: TGTGCCTGGAGTGTACTCGCGGGAGGGCCATCAGATACGCAGTATTTT. Its translation is CAWSVLAGGPSDTQYF.